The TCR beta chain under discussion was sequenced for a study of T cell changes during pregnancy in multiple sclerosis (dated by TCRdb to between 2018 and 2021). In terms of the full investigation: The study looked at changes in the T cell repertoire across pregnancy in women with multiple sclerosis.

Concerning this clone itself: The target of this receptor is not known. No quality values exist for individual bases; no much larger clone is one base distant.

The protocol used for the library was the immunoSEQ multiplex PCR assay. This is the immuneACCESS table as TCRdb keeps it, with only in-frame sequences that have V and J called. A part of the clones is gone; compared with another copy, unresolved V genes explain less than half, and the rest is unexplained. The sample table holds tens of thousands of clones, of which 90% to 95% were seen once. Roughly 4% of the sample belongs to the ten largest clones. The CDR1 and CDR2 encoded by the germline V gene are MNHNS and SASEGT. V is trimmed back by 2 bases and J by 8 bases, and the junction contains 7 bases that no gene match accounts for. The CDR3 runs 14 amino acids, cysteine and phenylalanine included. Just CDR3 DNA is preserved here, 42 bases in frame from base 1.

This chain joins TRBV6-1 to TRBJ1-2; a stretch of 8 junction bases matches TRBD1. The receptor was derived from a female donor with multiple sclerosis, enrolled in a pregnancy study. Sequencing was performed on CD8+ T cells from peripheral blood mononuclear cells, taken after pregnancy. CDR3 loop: CASSERTGMRGYTF. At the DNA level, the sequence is TGTGCCAGCAGTGAACGGACAGGGATGAGGGGCTACACCTTC.